The 2 T cell receptor beta chains below all came from one sample that was sequenced in a study of shared clonotypes between healthy human individuals. Data came from immunoSEQ multiplex PCR; TCRdb stores just in-frame clones and leaves some out. The sample records 2 million to 2.5 million clones, 92% being singletons. Sequenced input: naive CD4+ T cells from PBMCs. The subset is: CD45RA+ positively selected. These receptors all come from a young man in good health. Some clones in this sample may be carry-over from other donors' samples.

The DNA of the CDR3 is TGTGCCAGCAGCTCGACAGGGGGACAGGGGGAAGAGACCCAGTACTTC. Translation: CASSSTGGQGEETQYF. The chain carries TRBV5-4 and TRBJ2-5, with TRBD1 matching 11 bases. The CDR3 consists of 16 residues. V dropped 3 bases and J dropped 3; count of bases not matched to a gene: 7. The germline gives CDR1 SGHNT, CDR2 YYREEE (reference sequence). Using reference TRBV5-4 and TRBJ2-5 for the parts outside the CDR3, the full variable domain is ETGVTQSPTHLIKTRGQQVTLRCSSQSGHNTVSWYQQALGQGPQFIFQYYREEENGRGNFPPRFSGLQFPNYSSELNVNALELDDSALYLCASSSTGGQGEETQYFGPGTRLLVL.

This clone was observed a few times. The V call is TRBV18, the J call TRBJ2-2; D is uncertain. From germline, CDR1 is KGHSH and CDR2 LQKENI. V was cut by 0 bases and J by 7 bases, with 3 bases left in between. This CDR3 contains 12 residues. The CDR3 spells CASSPPNGELFF. DNA for the CDR3: TGTGCCAGCTCACCACCGAACGGGGAGCTGTTTTTT.